This T cell receptor (beta chain) was identified in a study of T cell responses to AZD1222 COVID-19 vaccine. Only in-frame clones appear in the TCRdb table, and some are missing; sequencing was by immunoSEQ multiplex PCR. The top ten hold 3.5% to 4.5% of the sample, which has about 140,000 clones, around nine tenths seen once. The CDR3 is made up of 15 amino acids. Germline CDR1 reads MGHRA; CDR2 reads YSYEKL. The trim removed 4 bases at V and 4 bases at J, leaving 8 bases unmatched. The receptor was derived from an adult in good health. The rearrangement links TRBV4-1 to TRBJ2-7; 9 bases match TRBD2. The sequenced sample was peripheral blood, obtained on day 0 of AZD1222 vaccination. CDR3 in amino acids: CASSLASGTEYEQYF. DNA of the CDR3: TGCGCCAGCAGCCTAGCTAGCGGGACAGAGTACGAGCAGTACTTC.